This is a list of T cell receptor beta chains from one sample in a study of blood T cell repertoires in COVID-19. Using immunoSEQ multiplex PCR, the repertoire was profiled, and TCRdb retains in-frame clones only, with some absent. This table has a few hundred thousand clones, roughly 90% appearing once. The sequencing input was peripheral blood. The receptors were sampled from a woman in her twenties or thirties with COVID-19, enrolled during active disease. Each CDR3 is given with its conserved first and last residue. Each record gives: clone size, J gene, D gene, V gene, CDR3 DNA, CDR3 protein. A D gene is named only where the DNA matches it firmly. Rows may omit the clone size; those that give it use once, few, many or a size class.

.,TRBJ1-1,.,TRBV28,TGTGCCAGCAGTCCCCCGAGAGGGTTGAAGACTGAAGCTTTCTTT,CASSPPRGLKTEAFF
few,TRBJ2-7,.,TRBV7-2,TGTGCCAGCAGCTTACGCTTCCGAGATACCGAGCAGTACTTC,CASSLRFRDTEQYF
.,TRBJ2-4,TRBD2,TRBV6-2/TRBV6-3,TGTGCCAGCAGTCCGGGACTAGCGGGGGGTATCCGCCCACAGGCTTTC,CASSPGLAGGIRPQAF
.,TRBJ1-4,TRBD1,TRBV20-1,TGCAGTGCTAGTGGGGGACAGGGGGCTTGGAATGAAAAACTGTTTTTT,CSASGGQGAWNEKLFF
.,TRBJ2-1,.,TRBV4-1,TGCGCCAGCAGCCAAGTTCCGGGGCGGGGTCTCTACAATGAGCAGTTCTTC,CASSQVPGRGLYNEQFF
once,TRBJ2-4,.,TRBV19,TGTGCCAGTAGTATAGATCAGGAAGGGAGGAACATTCAGTACTTC,CASSIDQEGRNIQYF
few,TRBJ1-1,TRBD1,TRBV5-1,TGCGCCAGCAGCCAACCGACAGGGCGCAGTAAAGCTTTCTTT,CASSQPTGRSKAFF
.,TRBJ2-1,TRBD2,TRBV28,TGTGCCAGCAGTTTAATCGGCGGGGGATACAATGAGCAGTTCTTC,CASSLIGGGYNEQFF
.,TRBJ1-5,.,TRBV4-2,TGTGCCAGCAGCCAAGGCCGGGGTTTAGGCAATCAGCCCCAGCATTTT,CASSQGRGLGNQPQHF
.,TRBJ1-5,.,TRBV28,TGTGCCAGCAGTTTAATCTGGACAGGCAATCAGCCCCAGCATTTT,CASSLIWTGNQPQHF
.,TRBJ1-1,.,TRBV19,TGTGCCAGTAGTTACATGAACACTGAAGCTTTCTTT,CASSYMNTEAFF
.,TRBJ1-4,.,TRBV2,TGTGCCAGCAGCGACGGAGCAACTAATGAAAAACTGTTTTTT,CASSDGATNEKLFF
.,TRBJ2-5,.,TRBV11-2,TGTGCCAGCAGCTTAGTCGGCAGGTCCGATTTCGGGACCCAGTACTTC,CASSLVGRSDFGTQYF
.,TRBJ1-1,.,TRBV2,TGTGCCAGCAATCCGATGGGCCTCGCTGAAGCTTTCTTT,CASNPMGLAEAFF
once,TRBJ2-1,TRBD1,TRBV24-1,TGTGCCACCAGTGATTGGAGTTGGGACAGCAGTTACAATGAGCAGTTCTTC,CATSDWSWDSSYNEQFF
.,TRBJ2-2,TRBD2,TRBV7-9,TGTGCCAGCAGCTCCCCGGGACTAGCGACCGCCGGGGAGCTGTTTTTT,CASSSPGLATAGELFF
.,TRBJ1-2,TRBD1,TRBV10-3,TGTGCCACCGGGACAGGGGGCGACTATGGCTACACCTTC,CATGTGGDYGYTF
.,TRBJ2-6,.,TRBV18,TGTGCCAGCTCAGAGACCGGGACTCAATACCGAGGTGGGGCCAACGTCCTGACTTTC,CASSETGTQYRGGANVLTF
.,TRBJ1-1,.,TRBV6-5,TGTGCCAGCAGTTACCGCAGGGATAACACTGAAGCTTTCTTT,CASSYRRDNTEAFF
.,TRBJ2-3,TRBD2,TRBV18,TGTGCCAGCTCACCCACGGGGACTAGCAACACAGATACGCAGTATTTT,CASSPTGTSNTDTQYF
.,TRBJ2-5,TRBD2,TRBV6-6,TGTGCCAGCCGCTGGCGGGGGGGACCGTACCAAGAGACCCAGTACTTC,CASRWRGGPYQETQYF
.,TRBJ1-1,TRBD1,TRBV2,TGTGCCAGCGCCGGGACAGTATGGAACACTGAAGCTTTCTTT,CASAGTVWNTEAFF
.,TRBJ2-4,TRBD2,TRBV19,TGTGCCAGTAGTCGACCGGGACTAGCGGGGCACATTCAGTACTTC,CASSRPGLAGHIQYF
once,TRBJ2-1,TRBD2,TRBV25-1,TGTGCCACCGCTACCGGACTAGCGGGAGACAATGAGCAGTTCTTC,CATATGLAGDNEQFF
.,TRBJ1-1,.,TRBV5-1,TGCGCCAGCAGCTTGGGGGGACTTGAAGCTTTCTTT,CASSLGGLEAFF
.,TRBJ2-5,TRBD1,TRBV7-8,TGTGCCAGCAGCTTAGCTGGACAGGGGGGCGGAGAGACCCAGTACTTC,CASSLAGQGGGETQYF
.,TRBJ2-5,TRBD2,TRBV18,TGTGCCAGCTCACCGCAGCGGGACGGACAAGAGACCCAGTACTTC,CASSPQRDGQETQYF
.,TRBJ2-5,TRBD2,TRBV9,TGTGCCAGCAGCGGGGAGGGCCGTGGGGAGACCCAGTACTTC,CASSGEGRGETQYF
.,TRBJ1-6,TRBD1,TRBV18,TGTGCCAGCTCACCAACCCCCTACGGAGGGGGCGCGGCACCCCTCCACTTT,CASSPTPYGGGAAPLHF
.,TRBJ2-5,.,TRBV5-5,TGTGCCAGCAGCTTGAGTACCGGGGGGCATGAAGAGACCCAGTACTTC,CASSLSTGGHEETQYF
once,TRBJ1-2,.,TRBV6-5,TGTGCCAGCAGTTACTCCTCCCCGGGATTGGGCTATGGCTACACCTTC,CASSYSSPGLGYGYTF
.,TRBJ1-5,.,TRBV7-8,TGTGCCAGCAGCCTAGGGGAGGTGGGCTATAGCAATCAGCCCCAGCATTTT,CASSLGEVGYSNQPQHF
.,TRBJ1-1,.,TRBV18,TGTGCCAGCTCACCGACCGGACGGCGGGTGGGTTTGAACACTGAAGCTTTCTTT,CASSPTGRRVGLNTEAFF
.,TRBJ2-3,.,TRBV7-9,TGTGCCAGCATCAAACAGGGAGATACGCAGTATTTT,CASIKQGDTQYF
.,TRBJ2-1,TRBD2,TRBV24-1,TGTGCCACCAGTGTTACGGCGGGAGGGCCGGGGGATGAGCAGTTCTTC,CATSVTAGGPGDEQFF
.,TRBJ2-5,TRBD1,TRBV6-2/TRBV6-3,TGTGCCAGCAGTCTTACAGGGGAAGAGACCCAGTACTTC,CASSLTGEETQYF
.,TRBJ1-6,TRBD1,TRBV2,TGTGCCAGCAGCTCTAGACAGGGGACGGGGTCACCCCTCCACTTT,CASSSRQGTGSPLHF
once,TRBJ1-1,TRBD1,TRBV27,TGTGCCAGCAGTAGACCACAGGGGGGTGGTACTGAAGCTTTCTTT,CASSRPQGGGTEAFF
.,TRBJ2-2,TRBD1,TRBV19,TGTGCCAGTACCCCGGGACAGGCGAACACCGGGGAGCTGTTTTTT,CASTPGQANTGELFF
.,TRBJ1-1,.,TRBV2,TGTGCCAGCAGTGAGTGGCAAAACACTGAAGCTTTCTTT,CASSEWQNTEAFF
.,TRBJ2-1,.,TRBV28,TGTGCCAGCAGTCAGGGCAACCTGGAGTTCTTC,CASSQGNLEFF
few,TRBJ1-2,.,TRBV4-1,TGCGCCAGCAGCCAAGATACAGGGACCCAGGGCTACACCTTC,CASSQDTGTQGYTF
.,TRBJ1-1,.,TRBV2,TGTGCCAGCAGTGACGGGAGGGGGAACACTGAAGCTTTCTTT,CASSDGRGNTEAFF
.,TRBJ1-6,.,TRBV13,TGTGCCAGCAGCTTAGGACAGGGTTATAATTCACCCCTCCACTTT,CASSLGQGYNSPLHF
.,TRBJ2-7,.,TRBV5-6,TGTGCCAGCAGCTTCGGAGGGTCCGTCCATTCCTACGAGCAGTACTTC,CASSFGGSVHSYEQYF
few,TRBJ2-2,TRBD2,TRBV7-9,TGTGCCAGCAGCACGCTAGGGACTAGCGTGGGCACCGGGGAGCTGTTTTTT,CASSTLGTSVGTGELFF
.,TRBJ2-2,.,TRBV12-5,TGTGCTAGTGGTTTGGCCCCCTCAACAGACAACACCGGGGAGCTGTTTTTT,CASGLAPSTDNTGELFF
.,TRBJ2-3,.,TRBV3-1/TRBV3-2,TGTGCCAGCAGTCGTTCAGATACGCAGTATTTT,CASSRSDTQYF
.,TRBJ1-2,.,TRBV7-2,TGTGCCAGCCCGGGGGGACCAACCCTTAACTATGGCTACACCTTC,CASPGGPTLNYGYTF
.,TRBJ1-1,.,TRBV19,TGTGCCAGTTTTTCGTCTAAACAGGGATATAACACTGAAGCTTTCTTT,CASFSSKQGYNTEAFF
.,TRBJ2-7,.,TRBV5-5,TGTGCCAGCAGCTTGGAACAGGACTCCTACGAGCAGTACTTC,CASSLEQDSYEQYF
.,TRBJ1-1,.,TRBV14,TGTGCCAGCAGCCAAGTCGGGGGGGGACACATGAACACTGAAGCTTTCTTT,CASSQVGGGHMNTEAFF
.,TRBJ1-2,.,TRBV18,TGTGCCAGCTCACCACCCTCAGGGGACGGCTATGGCTACACCTTC,CASSPPSGDGYGYTF